The 19 T cell receptor beta chains below all came from one sample that was sequenced in a study of post-analysis software for immune sequencing data. Antigens of these TCRs are unknown. Unique molecular identifiers were present in the TCR beta cDNA libraries. TCRdb fed the PCR reads into MiXCR, producing one record per CDR3 protein. The sample holds 350,000 to 500,000 distinct CDR3 sequences, 30% to 45% seen once. Study findings and constraints: In patients, 4 to 6 TRBV segments were more frequent than in controls, with TRBV5-6, TRBV5-1 and TRBV20-1 among them.

The specimen was blood. These receptor sequences come from a girl aged 2 to 10 with multiple sclerosis.

This chain connects TRBV7-9 to TRBJ2-6; no reliable D call. This CDR3 has 16 amino acids. With 2 bases removed from V and 3 bases from J, the gap between germline ends came to 11 bases. Per germline, CDR1 SEHNR and CDR2 FQNEAQ (reference sequence). CDR3 region: CASSLTQGRGANVLTF. CDR3 coding DNA: TGTGCCAGCAGCTTAACCCAAGGGCGTGGGGCCAACGTCCTGACTTTC.

This clonotype was counted only a few times. The V gene is TRBV20-1, the J gene TRBJ2-3, with D unresolved. Trimming took 4 bases from V and 1 from J, leaving 6 bases between them. Looked up from germline, CDR1 is DFQATT and CDR2 is SNEGSKA (reference sequence). This CDR3 region has 12 residues. The CDR3 coding sequence is TGCAGTGCTATTGGGGGCACAGATACGCAGTATTTT. It specifies CSAIGGTDTQYF.

This chain uses TRBV7-9 with TRBJ2-1; TRBD2 is a possible D gene (6 bases). Deletions cut 0 bases from V and 10 bases from J, with 10 bases between. The CDR3 is 13 residues long. CDR1 and CDR2 from the germline V gene are SEHNR and FQNEAQ (reference sequence). CDR3 bases: TGTGCCAGCAGCTTAGCAGAGAGCGGGGAGCAGTTCTTC. Translation: CASSLAESGEQFF.

V and J are TRBV10-1 and TRBJ2-2; D is uncertain. The CDR3 totals 14 residues. Trimming left V 6 bases short and J 3 bases short, with 11 bases between. Germline assignment: CDR1 WNHNN and CDR2 SYGVQD (reference sequence). The CDR3 DNA reads as TGCGCCAGCAGAGATGACACGGACACCGGGGAGCTGTTTTTT. This encodes CASRDDTDTGELFF.

This clonotype was detected ten times or more. The chain joins TRBV7-9 to TRBJ2-3; D gene uncertain. Trimming shortened V by 6 bases and J by 2 bases, and 6 bases separated the two germline ends. The CDR3 contains 12 residues. CDR1 is SEHNR, CDR2 FQNEAQ, per germline (reference sequence). The CDR3 loop is CASSSTTDTQYF. In nucleotides, the CDR3 is TGTGCCAGCAGTTCAACCACAGATACGCAGTATTTT.

The V call is TRBV7-2, the J call TRBJ1-1; D is uncertain. Germline CDR1 reads SGHTA; CDR2 reads FQGNSA. This CDR3 contains 15 residues. Deletions cut 2 bases from V and 8 bases from J, with 18 bases between. CDR3 protein: CASSLRDLNRAEAFF. Here the CDR3 DNA reads TGTGCCAGCAGCTTAAGGGATTTGAACCGGGCAGAAGCTTTCTTT.

This clonotype was counted between two and nine times. The chain's CDR3 is CASSAPGQVQETQYF. CDR3 nucleotides: TGTGCCAGCAGTGCACCGGGACAAGTACAAGAGACCCAGTACTTC. This chain joins TRBV25-1 and TRBJ2-5; TRBD1 is a possible D gene (6 bases). This CDR3 is 15 amino acids long. The germline V gene has CDR1 MGHDK and CDR2 SYGVNS. Trimming cost V 4 bases and J 2 bases, with 14 bases left between them.

The chain combines TRBV14 with TRBJ2-3, with a tentative D call TRBD1 (5 bases). The germline V gene encodes CDR1 SGHDN and CDR2 FVKESK. The CDR3 totals 14 residues. The germline V and J ends were trimmed by 3 bases and 4 bases, with 11 bases remaining between them. The CDR3 loop is CASSHSQGPDTQYF. In nucleotides, the CDR3 is TGTGCCAGCAGCCATAGCCAGGGTCCAGATACGCAGTATTTT. Full variable domain (missing parts from reference TRBV14 and TRBJ2-3): EAGVTQFPSHSVIEKGQTVTLRCDPISGHDNLYWYRRVMGKEIKFLLHFVKESKQDESGMPNNRFLAERTGGTYSTLKVQPAELEDSGVYFCASSHSQGPDTQYFGPGTRLTVL.

V gene TRBV3-1 combines with J gene TRBJ2-5, with TRBD2 matching 10 bases. The CDR3 runs to 16 residues. V gave up 2 bases and J gave up 4 bases; unmatched junction bases: 7. The germline CDR1 and CDR2 sequences are LGHDT and YNNKEL (reference sequence). The CDR3 DNA is TGTGCCAGCAGCCAAACGACTAGCGGGTTGGGAGAGACCCAGTACTTC. Protein: CASSQTTSGLGETQYF.

Note on this clonotype: The CDR3 carries no conserved terminal phenylalanine or tryptophan, so it likely arises from a read error. V is TRBV29-1 and J is TRBJ2-7, with 12 bases matching TRBD2. Trimming removed 3 bases from V and 3 bases from J; junction bases left unmatched: 0. From germline, CDR1 is SQVTM and CDR2 ANQGSEA. This CDR3 contains 13 residues. The CDR3 spells CSVETSGSYEQYL. The DNA for the CDR3 is TGCAGCGTTGAGACTAGCGGGAGCTACGAGCAGTACCTC.

The table lists this clonotype with a few counts. The chain couples TRBV10-2 to TRBJ2-2; tentative D call: TRBD1 (6 bases). Looked up from germline, CDR1 is WSHSY and CDR2 is SAAADI. There are 16 residues in the CDR3. Trimming took off 2 bases at V and 4 bases at J, with 14 bases between the two ends. The CDR3 spells CASSEGGGLSTGELFF. Here the CDR3 DNA reads TGCGCCAGCAGTGAGGGTGGGGGCTTAAGCACCGGGGAGCTGTTTTTT.

This clonotype came up a few times. The chain joins TRBV12-5 to TRBJ2-1; 15 positions match TRBD2. Per germline, CDR1 LGHNT and CDR2 FRNRAP. Germline trimming cut 0 bases from V and 4 bases from J; bases unmatched to any gene: 13. There are 21 residues in the CDR3. The CDR3 loop reads CASGLVPKGLAGGNSYNEQFF. CDR3 nucleotide sequence: TGTGCTAGTGGTTTGGTACCTAAAGGACTAGCGGGGGGGAATTCTTACAATGAGCAGTTCTTC.

This chain links TRBV10-3 with TRBJ2-5; no clear D. The V end lost 3 bases, the J end lost 1 base, and 0 bases lay between the germline ends. The germline V gene has CDR1 ENHRY and CDR2 SYGVKD. The CDR3 spans 11 residues. This CDR3 reads CAISDQETQYF. CDR3 sequence (DNA): TGTGCCATCAGTGACCAAGAGACCCAGTACTTC.

The genes are TRBV6-1 and TRBJ1-2; D is undetermined. CDR3 size: 11 residues. Germline CDR1 is MNHNS and CDR2 is SASEGT. V was cut by 10 bases and J by 6 bases, with 12 bases left in between. The CDR3 region has the DNA TGTGCCACCCTGGACTGGGATGGCTACACCTTC. It is translated as CATLDWDGYTF.

In its sample, this clonotype was seen many times. The chain recombines TRBV4-3 with TRBJ2-7; no reliable D call. This CDR3 contains 15 residues. Germline V lookup: CDR1 LGHNA, CDR2 YSLEER. The V and J ends lost 0 bases and 0 bases respectively, with 9 bases between them. The chain's CDR3 is CASSQDPYTSYEQYF. CDR3 bases: TGCGCCAGCAGCCAAGACCCCTACACCTCCTACGAGCAGTACTTC.

This sequence joins TRBV4-2 and TRBJ2-7, with TRBD2 matching 9 bases. Germline V lookup: CDR1 LGHNA, CDR2 YNFKEQ. With V trimmed by 0 bases and J by 5 bases, 5 bases remained unmatched. This CDR3 spans 15 amino acids. The CDR3 protein is CASSQDGGGANEQYF. Written as DNA, the CDR3 is TGTGCCAGCAGCCAAGACGGCGGGGGGGCCAACGAGCAGTACTTC.

Comments on this clonotype: This could be a read error, since a much larger clone is one nucleotide away. CDR3 residues: CASSPRTGQGTQYF. CDR3 coding DNA: TGCGCCAGCAGCCCACGGACAGGGCAGGGGACCCAGTACTTC. The chain joins TRBV5-1 to TRBJ2-5, with TRBD1 identical over 8 bases. The CDR3 length is 14 residues. The germline CDR1 and CDR2 sequences are SGHRS and YFSETQ. V was clipped by 4 bases and J by 7 bases; unmatched bases: 9. The variable domain in full, completed from reference TRBV5-1 and TRBJ2-5, reads KAGVTQTPRYLIKTRGQQVTLSCSPISGHRSVSWYQQTPGQGLQFLFEYFSETQRNKGNFPGRFSGRQFSNSRSEMNVSTLELGDSALYLCASSPRTGQGTQYFGPGTRLLVL.

The chain uses TRBV7-2 and TRBJ2-7; 8 nucleotides align to TRBD2. The ends lost 3 bases at V and 6 bases at J; junction bases unmatched: 7. This CDR3 contains 14 residues. CDR1 and CDR2 from the germline V gene are SGHTA and FQGNSA. CDR3 nucleotide sequence: TGTGCCAGCAGCTTGGGGACTAGTAAAGCCGAGCAGTACTTC. Translation gives CASSLGTSKAEQYF.

This clonotype was observed a few times. The rearrangement links TRBV20-1 to TRBJ2-7; the match to TRBD2 covers 8 bases. The CDR3 spans 15 residues. Per germline, CDR1 DFQATT and CDR2 SNEGSKA (reference sequence). Trimming removed 0 bases from V and 1 base from J; junction bases left unmatched: 5. In DNA, the CDR3 is TGCAGTGCTAGAGATCTAGCGGGTGTATCCTACGAGCAGTACTTC. It encodes CSARDLAGVSYEQYF.